Shown below are 2 T cell receptor beta chains from a single sample sequenced in a study of spatial heterogeneity in lung cancer. TCRdb re-called the 5' RACE reads through MiXCR, storing one row per CDR3 protein. Among a few thousand distinct CDR3 sequences listed, around 19% were seen once. The sample's time point: sample taken at primary tumor resection. Sequencing was performed on whole RNA extracted from tumor and nontumor lung tissue, or from frozen PBMC, and the material was left unsorted. The specimen comprised normal lung tissue next to the tumor, sampled at surgery. Receptor source: a male donor with early-stage non-small cell lung cancer.

By frequency in the sample, this clonotype is medium-sized. The rearrangement uses TRBV3-1 and TRBJ2-7, with 7 bases matching TRBD1. Germline V gene lookup returns CDR1 LGHDT and CDR2 YNNKEL (reference sequence). The CDR3 extends over 13 amino acids. The ends lost 7 bases at V and 2 bases at J; junction bases unmatched: 5. The CDR3 is CASTGTGAYEQYF. CDR3 in DNA: TGTGCCAGCACCGGAACAGGGGCCTACGAGCAGTACTTC.

Within the sample, this clonotype is medium-sized. This chain joins TRBV5-1 and TRBJ2-1, with D tentatively TRBD1 (5 bases). CDR3 size: 15 residues. V lost 0 bases, J lost 5 bases, and 12 bases lay in between. Germline V gives CDR1 SGHRS, CDR2 YFSETQ. Here the CDR3 DNA reads TGCGCCAGCAGCTTGGAAGGGGCACGGGACAATGAGCAGTTCTTC. Protein sequence: CASSLEGARDNEQFF.